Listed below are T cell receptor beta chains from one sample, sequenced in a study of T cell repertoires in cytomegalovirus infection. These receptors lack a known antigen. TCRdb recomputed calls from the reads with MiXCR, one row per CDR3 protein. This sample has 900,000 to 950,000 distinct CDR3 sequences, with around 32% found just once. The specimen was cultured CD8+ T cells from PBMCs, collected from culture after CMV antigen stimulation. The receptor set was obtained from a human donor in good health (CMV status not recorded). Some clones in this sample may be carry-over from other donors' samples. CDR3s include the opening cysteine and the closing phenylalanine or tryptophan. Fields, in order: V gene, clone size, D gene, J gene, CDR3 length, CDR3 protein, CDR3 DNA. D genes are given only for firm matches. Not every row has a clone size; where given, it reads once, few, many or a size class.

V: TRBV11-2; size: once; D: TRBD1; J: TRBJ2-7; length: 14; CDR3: CASSLGTGNREQYF; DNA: TGTGCCAGCAGCTTAGGGACAGGGAATCGCGAGCAGTACTTC
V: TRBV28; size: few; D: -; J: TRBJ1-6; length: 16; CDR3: CASSFWSGLGMGPLHF; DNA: TGTGCCAGCAGTTTTTGGTCAGGCCTCGGTATGGGACCCCTCCACTTT
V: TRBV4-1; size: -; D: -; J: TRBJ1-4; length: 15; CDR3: CASSQDGWSSEKLFF; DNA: TGCGCCAGCAGCCAAGATGGGTGGTCGAGTGAAAAACTGTTTTTT
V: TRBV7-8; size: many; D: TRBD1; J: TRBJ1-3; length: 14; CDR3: CASSLTGARNTIYF; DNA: TGTGCCAGCAGCTTAACAGGGGCCAGAAACACCATATATTTT
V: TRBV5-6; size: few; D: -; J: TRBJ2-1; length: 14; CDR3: CASSPGWGAYEQFF; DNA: TGTGCCAGCAGCCCCGGATGGGGGGCGTATGAGCAGTTCTTC
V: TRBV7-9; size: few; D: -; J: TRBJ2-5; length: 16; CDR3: CASSFVGAEGQETQYF; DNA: TGTGCCAGCAGCTTCGTGGGGGCCGAAGGGCAAGAGACCCAGTACTTC
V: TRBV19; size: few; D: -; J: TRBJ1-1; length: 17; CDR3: CASSGRDSNGMITEAFF; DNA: TGTGCCAGTAGTGGCCGGGACTCGAATGGGATGATCACTGAAGCTTTCTTT
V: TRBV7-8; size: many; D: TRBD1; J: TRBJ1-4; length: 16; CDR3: CASSLGQDSFLEKLFF; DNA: TGTGCCAGCAGCCTAGGACAGGACTCGTTTTTGGAAAAACTGTTTTTT
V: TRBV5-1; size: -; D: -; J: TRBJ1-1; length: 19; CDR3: CASSLSYRSPTLKDTEAFF; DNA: TGCGCCAGCAGCCTTTCCTACAGGTCCCCCACTCTGAAGGACACTGAAGCTTTCTTT
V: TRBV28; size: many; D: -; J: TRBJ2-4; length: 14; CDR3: CASTPRTYINIQYF; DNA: TGTGCCAGCACCCCTAGGACATACATAAACATTCAGTACTTC
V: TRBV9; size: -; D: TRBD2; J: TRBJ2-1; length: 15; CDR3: CASSAKAGGLDEQFF; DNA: TGTGCCAGCAGCGCGAAAGCGGGGGGGCTAGATGAGCAGTTCTTC
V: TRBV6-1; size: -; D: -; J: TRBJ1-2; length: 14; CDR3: CASSYREAYYGYTF; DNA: TGTGCCAGCAGCTACAGGGAGGCCTACTATGGCTACACCTTC
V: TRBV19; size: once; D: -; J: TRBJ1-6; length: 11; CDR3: CASSIGQQLHF; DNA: TGTGCCAGTAGTATCGGACAGCAACTCCACTTT
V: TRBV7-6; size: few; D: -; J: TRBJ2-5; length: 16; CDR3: CASSLVPTELQETQYF; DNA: TGTGCCAGCAGCTTAGTCCCCACAGAATTACAAGAGACCCAGTACTTC
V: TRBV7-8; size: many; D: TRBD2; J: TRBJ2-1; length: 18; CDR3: CASSLEYSAGGLSNEQFF; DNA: TGTGCCAGCAGCTTAGAGTATTCAGCGGGGGGGCTATCAAATGAGCAGTTCTTC
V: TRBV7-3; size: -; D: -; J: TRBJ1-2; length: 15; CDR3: CPSSISFRGDYGYTF; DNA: TGTCCCAGCAGCATATCGTTCAGGGGAGACTATGGCTACACCTTC
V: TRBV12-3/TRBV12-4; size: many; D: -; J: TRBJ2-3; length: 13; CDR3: CASSYSRPDTQYF; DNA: TGTGCCAGCAGTTACTCAAGGCCCGATACGCAGTATTTT
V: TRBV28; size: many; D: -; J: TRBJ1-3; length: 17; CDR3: CASSPTGGTFSGNTIYF; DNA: TGTGCCAGCAGCCCGACAGGAGGAACCTTCTCTGGAAACACCATATATTTT
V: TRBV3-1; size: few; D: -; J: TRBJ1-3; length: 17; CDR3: CASSQEEQGRTGNTIYF; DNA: TGTGCCAGCAGCCAGGAAGAACAGGGTCGGACTGGAAACACCATATATTTT
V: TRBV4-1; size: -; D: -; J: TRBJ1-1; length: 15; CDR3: CASSQPGTGNTEAFF; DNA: TGCGCCAGCAGCCAACCCGGGACTGGGAACACTGAAGCTTTCTTT
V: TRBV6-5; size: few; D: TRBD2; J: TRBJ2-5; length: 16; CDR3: CASSPGLAAAWETQYF; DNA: TGTGCCAGCAGTCCCGGACTAGCGGCGGCTTGGGAGACCCAGTACTTC
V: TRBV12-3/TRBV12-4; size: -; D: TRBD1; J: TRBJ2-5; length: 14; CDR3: CASSTGARKETQYF; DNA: TGTGCCAGCAGTACAGGGGCCCGAAAGGAGACCCAGTACTTC
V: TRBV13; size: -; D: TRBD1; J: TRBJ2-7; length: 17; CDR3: CASSLDRQGYLNYEQYF; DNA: TGTGCCAGCAGCTTAGACAGACAGGGGTATCTGAACTACGAGCAGTACTTC
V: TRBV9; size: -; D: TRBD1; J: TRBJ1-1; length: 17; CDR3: CASSARDSRHLNTEAFF; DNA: TGTGCCAGCAGCGCCAGGGACAGCAGACACCTGAACACTGAAGCTTTCTTT
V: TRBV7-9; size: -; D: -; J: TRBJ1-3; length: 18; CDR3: CASSPWGRALDGGNTIYF; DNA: TGTGCCAGCAGCCCGTGGGGCAGGGCCTTAGACGGGGGAAACACCATATATTTT
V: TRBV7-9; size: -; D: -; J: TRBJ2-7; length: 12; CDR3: CASSSTDVEQYF; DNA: TGTGCCAGCAGCTCAACTGATGTCGAGCAGTACTTC
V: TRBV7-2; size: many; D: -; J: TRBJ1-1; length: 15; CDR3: CASSLGKGGNTEAFF; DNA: TGTGCCAGCAGCTTAGGTAAAGGGGGTAACACTGAAGCTTTCTTT
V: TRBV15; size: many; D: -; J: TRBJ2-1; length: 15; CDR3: CATSRSRGPYNEQFF; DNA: TGTGCCACCAGCAGATCCAGGGGACCATACAATGAGCAGTTCTTC
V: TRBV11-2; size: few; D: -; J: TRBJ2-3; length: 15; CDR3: CASSFDRDFTDTQYF; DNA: TGTGCCAGCAGCTTCGACAGGGACTTTACAGATACGCAGTATTTT
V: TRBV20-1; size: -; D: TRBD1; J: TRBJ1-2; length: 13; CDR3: CSAKQGVSYGYTF; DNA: TGCAGTGCTAAACAGGGGGTCTCTTATGGCTACACCTTC
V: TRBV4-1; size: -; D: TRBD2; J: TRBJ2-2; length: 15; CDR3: CASSQGSGEAGELFF; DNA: TGCGCCAGCAGCCAGGGTAGCGGGGAGGCGGGGGAGCTGTTTTTT
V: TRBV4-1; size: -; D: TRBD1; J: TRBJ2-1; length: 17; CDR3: CASSPGPGQSFYNEQFF; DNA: TGCGCCAGCAGCCCGGGGCCGGGACAGTCATTCTACAATGAGCAGTTCTTC
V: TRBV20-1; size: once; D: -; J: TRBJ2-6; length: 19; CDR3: CSAKGTRIREGSGANVLTF; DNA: TGCAGTGCTAAAGGCACTCGCATAAGGGAAGGATCTGGGGCCAACGTCCTGACTTTC
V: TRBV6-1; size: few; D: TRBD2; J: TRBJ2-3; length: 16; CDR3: CASSEDSGGPTDTQYF; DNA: TGTGCCAGCAGTGAAGATAGCGGGGGGCCGACAGATACGCAGTATTTT
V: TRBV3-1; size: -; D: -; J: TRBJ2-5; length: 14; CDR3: CASSQVVSQETQYF; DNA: TGTGCCAGCAGCCAAGTCGTCAGTCAAGAGACCCAGTACTTC
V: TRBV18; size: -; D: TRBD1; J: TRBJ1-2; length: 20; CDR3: CASSELPLNVGDSIYYGYTF; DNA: TGTGCCAGCTCAGAATTACCTTTGAACGTGGGGGACAGCATCTACTATGGCTACACCTTC
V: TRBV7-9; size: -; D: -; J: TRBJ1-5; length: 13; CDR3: CASSFGFRQPQHF; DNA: TGTGCCAGCAGCTTCGGGTTCCGGCAGCCCCAGCATTTT
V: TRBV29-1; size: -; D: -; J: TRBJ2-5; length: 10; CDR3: CSVEGKTQYF; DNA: TGCAGCGTTGAAGGCAAGACCCAGTACTTC
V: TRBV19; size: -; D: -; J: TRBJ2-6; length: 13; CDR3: CIPEIAGANVLTF; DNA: TGTATACCAGAGATTGCCGGGGCCAACGTCCTGACTTTC
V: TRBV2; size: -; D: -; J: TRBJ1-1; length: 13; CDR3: CASSDIGFREAFF; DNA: TGTGCCAGCAGTGACATAGGGTTCAGAGAAGCTTTCTTT
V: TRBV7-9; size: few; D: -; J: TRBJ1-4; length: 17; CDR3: CASSLVTGLRTNEKLFF; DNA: TGTGCCAGCAGCTTAGTCACAGGGCTCCGGACTAATGAAAAACTGTTTTTT
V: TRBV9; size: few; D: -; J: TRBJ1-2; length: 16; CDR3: CASSAPIEDWNVGYTF; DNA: TGTGCCAGCAGCGCCCCGATTGAGGATTGGAATGTAGGCTACACCTTC
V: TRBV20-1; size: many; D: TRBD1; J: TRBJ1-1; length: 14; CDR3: CSASKGALNTEAFF; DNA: TGCAGTGCTAGTAAGGGGGCCCTGAACACTGAAGCTTTCTTT
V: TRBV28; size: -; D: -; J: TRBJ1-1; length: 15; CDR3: CASSLIWTVNTEAFF; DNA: TGTGCCAGCAGTTTAATTTGGACAGTGAACACTGAAGCTTTCTTT
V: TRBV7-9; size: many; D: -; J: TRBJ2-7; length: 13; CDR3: CASSPRGSYEQYF; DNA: TGTGCCAGCAGCCCACGTGGGTCCTACGAGCAGTACTTC
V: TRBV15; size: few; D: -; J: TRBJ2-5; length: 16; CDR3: CATSRDLDTEQETQYF; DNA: TGTGCCACCAGCAGAGATTTGGATACAGAACAAGAGACCCAGTACTTC
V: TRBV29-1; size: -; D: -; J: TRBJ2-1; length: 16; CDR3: CSVQTSWGGVGNEQFF; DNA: TGCAGCGTCCAGACTAGCTGGGGGGGCGTGGGCAATGAGCAGTTCTTC
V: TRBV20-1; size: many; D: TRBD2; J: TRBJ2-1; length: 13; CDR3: CSAGTNYHNEQFF; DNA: TGCAGTGCGGGGACTAACTACCACAATGAGCAGTTCTTC
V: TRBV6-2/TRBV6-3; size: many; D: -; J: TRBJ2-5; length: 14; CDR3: CASSYGPKQETQYF; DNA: TGTGCCAGCAGTTACGGACCGAAGCAAGAGACCCAGTACTTC
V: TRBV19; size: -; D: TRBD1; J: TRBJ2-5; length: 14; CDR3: CASSLGQGSQTQYF; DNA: TGTGCCAGTAGTCTCGGACAGGGATCCCAGACCCAGTACTTC
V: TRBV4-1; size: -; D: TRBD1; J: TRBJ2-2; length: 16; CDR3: CASSPTGGINTGELFF; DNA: TGCGCCAGCAGCCCGACAGGGGGGATAAACACCGGGGAGCTGTTTTTT
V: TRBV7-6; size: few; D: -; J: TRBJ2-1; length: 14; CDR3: CASSPKDYYNEQFF; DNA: TGTGCCAGCAGCCCAAAGGACTACTACAATGAGCAGTTCTTC
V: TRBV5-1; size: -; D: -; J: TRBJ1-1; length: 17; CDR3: CASSHPSGTDMNTEAFF; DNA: TGCGCCAGCAGCCATCCGTCCGGTACGGACATGAACACTGAAGCTTTCTTT
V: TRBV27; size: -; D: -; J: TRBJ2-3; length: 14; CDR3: CASSRQGGTDTQYF; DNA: TGTGCCAGCAGTCGCCAGGGAGGCACAGATACGCAGTATTTT
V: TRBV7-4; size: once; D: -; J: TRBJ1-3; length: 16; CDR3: CANSPRGPEAGNTIYF; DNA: TGTGCCAACAGCCCCCGAGGACCCGAGGCGGGAAACACCATATATTTT